Listed below are T cell receptor beta chains from one sample, sequenced in a study of cytomegalovirus exposure and HLA in healthy donors. TCRdb's table, derived via immunoSEQ multiplex PCR, lists solely in-frame clones and lacks some. The table lists 95,000 to 150,000 clones, under 85% of them singletons. Sequencing was done on a sample of PBMCs. The receptors were sampled from a middle-aged woman in good health and CMV-seropositive. The CDR3 runs from the conserved cysteine through the conserved F or W. D genes are given only for firm matches. Only some rows state a clone size, as once, few, many or a class for expanded clones.

size	D	J	length	V	DNA	CDR3
-	TRBD1	TRBJ1-2	16	TRBV2	TGTGCCAGCGACCTCCGCCGGAGACAGGGGACTCGCGGCTACACCTTC	CASDLRRRQGTRGYTF
-	-	TRBJ2-7	11	TRBV13	TGTGCCAGAAAGGACTGCTACGAGCAGTACTTC	CARKDCYEQYF
-	-	TRBJ2-4	14	TRBV18	TGTGCCAGCTCACCCGCGGGGGCCAAAAACATTCAGTACTTC	CASSPAGAKNIQYF
-	-	TRBJ1-3	16	TRBV28	TGTGCCAGCAGCCCCGGACAGCCCCGCTCTGGAAACACCATATATTTT	CASSPGQPRSGNTIYF
-	-	TRBJ2-5	12	TRBV5-1	TGCGCCAGCAGCCCTCAGGGTGAGACCCAGTACTTC	CASSPQGETQYF
-	TRBD1	TRBJ1-2	16	TRBV4-1	TGCGCCAGCAGCCAAGATAGGCAGGGGGCCAACTATGGCTACACCTTC	CASSQDRQGANYGYTF
-	-	TRBJ1-2	14	TRBV6-5	TGTGCCAGCAGTTACTCGGGGGGAAACTATGGCTACACCTTC	CASSYSGGNYGYTF
few	TRBD1	TRBJ2-7	14	TRBV15	TGTGCCACCAGCAGATCGGACAGGGGCGGCGAGCAGTACTTC	CATSRSDRGGEQYF
-	TRBD2	TRBJ2-1	15	TRBV10-3	TGTGCCATCAGTGCGGGGGGGTCAGACAAAAATGAGCAGTTCTTC	CAISAGGSDKNEQFF
-	TRBD2	TRBJ2-1	15	TRBV27	TGTGCCAGCGGGAGGTTGGCTAGCGGGAACAATGAGCAGTTCTTC	CASGRLASGNNEQFF
-	TRBD2	TRBJ2-3	15	TRBV4-2	TGTGCCAGCAGCCATAGCGGGACGGGGGCAGATACGCAGTATTTT	CASSHSGTGADTQYF
-	-	TRBJ2-5	17	TRBV21-1	TGTGCCATTACACCGGGACTAGCGGGAGATGTTAAAGAGACCCAGTACTTC	CAITPGLAGDVKETQYF
-	TRBD2	TRBJ2-5	15	TRBV27	TGTGCCAGCAGATCGACTAGCGGGCATCAAGAGACCCAGTACTTC	CASRSTSGHQETQYF
few	TRBD1	TRBJ1-1	14	TRBV5-1	TGCGCCAGCAGTAGCAGGGGGCGCGCCACTGAAGCTTTCTTT	CASSSRGRATEAFF
-	TRBD2	TRBJ2-1	16	TRBV11-2	TGTGCCAGCAGCGGCCAGCGGGAGGGGCTCTACAATGAGCAGTTCTTC	CASSGQREGLYNEQFF
-	-	TRBJ1-5	14	TRBV11-2	TGTGCCAGCAGCTCCTCTGGAGGCAATCAGCCCCAGCATTTT	CASSSSGGNQPQHF
few	TRBD2	TRBJ2-1	14	TRBV11-2	TGTGCCAGCAGCTGGACTAGCGGGATATATGAGCAGTTCTTC	CASSWTSGIYEQFF
once	-	TRBJ1-5	15	TRBV6-5	TGTGCCAGCAGTCCTCGGAAGGCAGGCCCCCAGCCCCAGCATTTT	CASSPRKAGPQPQHF
once	-	TRBJ2-1	13	TRBV19	TGTGCCAGTAGTATAGGAGGGGGCAATGAGCAGTTCTTC	CASSIGGGNEQFF
-	-	TRBJ1-2	13	TRBV27	TGTGCCAGCAGTTTTACAGGCTTCTATGGCTACACCTTC	CASSFTGFYGYTF
-	TRBD1	TRBJ2-3	17	TRBV7-8	TGTGCCAGCAGCTTAGCGAGGGGACAGGGTTTCGGAGATACGCAGTATTTT	CASSLARGQGFGDTQYF
once	-	TRBJ1-2	14	TRBV30	TGTGCCTGGACACGAGGAACGGACAGCTATGGCTACACCTTC	CAWTRGTDSYGYTF
few	-	TRBJ2-1	11	TRBV29-1	TGCAGCGGGGGACTCGGCAATGAGCAGTTCTTC	CSGGLGNEQFF
-	TRBD2	TRBJ2-3	15	TRBV7-6	TGTGCCAGCAGCTTAGGGAGAACTAGCGGAAATACGCAGTATTTT	CASSLGRTSGNTQYF
once	-	TRBJ1-3	15	TRBV28	TGTGCCAGCAGTTTAAGGCTAGGATCCGGGAACACCATATATTTT	CASSLRLGSGNTIYF
-	TRBD1	TRBJ2-5	15	TRBV7-7	TGTGCTAGCAGCATAGGGAGGACAGGGGGGGAGACCCAGTACTTC	CASSIGRTGGETQYF
-	-	TRBJ1-1	14	TRBV6-4	TGTGCCAGCAGTAGCGGGGGGGCAGGCACTGAAGCTTTCTTT	CASSSGGAGTEAFF
-	TRBD2	TRBJ2-3	16	TRBV5-1	TGCGCCAGCAGCTTGGCGACTAGCGGGGGCACAGATACGCAGTATTTT	CASSLATSGGTDTQYF
once	TRBD2	TRBJ2-5	15	TRBV6-6	TGTGCCAGCAGTGGGACTAGCGGGAGTAGAGAGACCCAGTACTTC	CASSGTSGSRETQYF
once	TRBD1	TRBJ1-2	16	TRBV10-3	TGTGCCATCAGTGAGTCGGGACAGGGGGTCGGCTATGGCTACACCTTC	CAISESGQGVGYGYTF
-	TRBD1	TRBJ2-7	13	TRBV19	TGTGCCAGTAGTGTACAGGGGGGCTACGAGCAGTACTTC	CASSVQGGYEQYF
once	-	TRBJ1-4	13	TRBV9	TGTGCCAGCAGTAGACAGACTAATGAAAAACTGTTTTTT	CASSRQTNEKLFF
once	-	TRBJ1-2	13	TRBV11-2	TGTGCCAGCAGCTTAGTTCCCAATCATGGCTACACCTTC	CASSLVPNHGYTF
few	-	TRBJ1-1	13	TRBV7-7	TGTGCTAGCAGCTTTGGAGAGGGCACTGAAGCTTTCTTT	CASSFGEGTEAFF
-	-	TRBJ2-3	15	TRBV18	TGTGCCAGCTCACCAGAGCTTCGAAACACAGATACGCAGTATTTT	CASSPELRNTDTQYF
-	-	TRBJ2-1	19	TRBV4-1	TGCGCCAGCAGCCAATGGGGGCGTGTCGGCCTTCCCACCTACAATGAGCAGTTCTTC	CASSQWGRVGLPTYNEQFF
-	-	TRBJ2-7	19	TRBV11-2	TGTGCCAGCAGATCCGCTCGAAAAATTACAGGGCTCAATATAGGTGAGCAGTACTTC	CASRSARKITGLNIGEQYF
few	-	TRBJ2-1	15	TRBV19	TGTGCCAGTAGTAAGGCGGGGGCTTCCTACAATGAGCAGTTCTTC	CASSKAGASYNEQFF
-	TRBD1	TRBJ2-5	14	TRBV28	TGTGCCAGCAGCTACCAAGGGACAGAAGAGACCCAGTACTTC	CASSYQGTEETQYF
-	-	TRBJ2-3	14	TRBV30	TGTGCCTGGAGTGTACGTAGGGGCGCAGATACGCAGTATTTT	CAWSVRRGADTQYF
-	-	TRBJ1-4	14	TRBV28	TGTGCCATTGACGGGGGAGCAACTAATGAAAAACTGTTTTTT	CAIDGGATNEKLFF
few	TRBD2	TRBJ2-5	15	TRBV10-3	TGTGCCATCAGTGGACTAGCGGGTTCAGGGGAGACCCAGTACTTC	CAISGLAGSGETQYF
-	TRBD2	TRBJ2-5	14	TRBV6-5	TGTGCCAGCAGGCCCCGACTAGCCGGGGAGACCCAGTACTTC	CASRPRLAGETQYF
once	TRBD2	TRBJ2-3	15	TRBV11-2	TGTGCCAGCAGTCAGAGCGGGAGGGCCTGGGCTACGCAGTATTTT	CASSQSGRAWATQYF
-	TRBD2	TRBJ2-1	16	TRBV4-1	TGCGCCAGCAGCCCGACGGGGAGCGGGAGGATTAATGAGCAGTTCTTC	CASSPTGSGRINEQFF
once	-	TRBJ1-4	14	TRBV7-9	TGTGCCAGCAGCCTGGCCGGACAGAATGAAAAACTGTTTTTT	CASSLAGQNEKLFF
-	-	TRBJ1-1	14	TRBV6-1	TGTGCCAGCAGTGAAGCTCAGGGCACCACTGAAGCTTTCTTT	CASSEAQGTTEAFF
once	-	TRBJ2-7	13	TRBV7-9	TGTGCCAGCAGCCGGGACACCTCCTACGAGCAGTACTTC	CASSRDTSYEQYF
-	-	TRBJ1-1	14	TRBV2	TGTGCCAGCAGTGAATCGGCGGGGAACACTGAAGCTTTCTTT	CASSESAGNTEAFF
few	TRBD2	TRBJ2-2	16	TRBV4-2	TGTGCCAGCAGCCCTACTAGCGGGAACTACGTCGGGGAGCTGTTTTTT	CASSPTSGNYVGELFF
-	-	TRBJ2-7	13	TRBV6-6	TGTGCCAGCAGTCCCGACTCATCCTACGAGCAGTACTTC	CASSPDSSYEQYF
-	-	TRBJ2-2	13	TRBV5-1	TGCGCCAGCAGCTTGGGGGCAAACGGGGAGCTGTTTTTT	CASSLGANGELFF